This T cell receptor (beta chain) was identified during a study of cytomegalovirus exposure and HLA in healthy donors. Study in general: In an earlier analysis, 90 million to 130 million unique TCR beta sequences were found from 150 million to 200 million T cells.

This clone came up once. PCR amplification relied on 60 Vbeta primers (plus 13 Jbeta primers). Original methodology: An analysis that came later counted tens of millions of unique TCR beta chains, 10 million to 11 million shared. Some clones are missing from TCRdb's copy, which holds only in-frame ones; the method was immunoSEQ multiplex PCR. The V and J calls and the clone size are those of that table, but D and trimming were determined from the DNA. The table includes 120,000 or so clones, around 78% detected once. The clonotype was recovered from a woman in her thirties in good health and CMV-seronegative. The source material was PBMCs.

The CDR3 loop is CASSAQKNTEAFF. CDR3 nucleotides: TGTGCCAGCAGCGCACAGAAGAACACTGAAGCTTTCTTT. This rearrangement joins TRBV7-2 to TRBJ1-1; D unresolved. In germline, CDR1 is SGHTA, CDR2 FQGNSA. The length of the CDR3 is 13 residues. The V end was cut by 5 bases, the J end by 1 base, with 8 bases between. Filled out from reference TRBV7-2 and TRBJ1-1, the complete variable domain reads GAGVSQSPSNKVTEKGKDVELRCDPISGHTALYWYRQSLGQGLEFLIYFQGNSAPDKSGLPSDRFSAERTGGSVSTLTIQRTQQEDSAVYLCASSAQKNTEAFFGQGTRLTVV.